This TCR beta chain was sequenced in a study of cytotoxic CD8 clonotypes in ibrutinib-treated CLL. Study-wide points: Clonality was higher at baseline than in age-matched healthy donors and tracked circulating CD8+ T-cell counts.

A word on this clone: The antigen remains unidentified.

Measured with immunoSEQ multiplex PCR; TCRdb has only the in-frame clones, and not every one. Counted here are 25,000 to 30,000 clones, around 63% occurring once; the ten biggest clones make up roughly 51%. The V and J ends lost 2 bases and 1 base respectively, with 11 bases between them. The length of the CDR3 is 15 residues. From germline, CDR1 is SNHLY and CDR2 FYNNEI. V and J are TRBV2 and TRBJ1-1, with D possibly TRBD1 on 5 matching bases. The input for sequencing was PBMCs, taken after 24 months of ibrutinib treatment. The source is a human donor with chronic lymphocytic leukemia. The CDR3 reads CASSEPQGANTEAFF. The CDR3 nucleotides read TGTGCCAGCAGTGAACCTCAGGGTGCGAACACTGAAGCTTTCTTT.